One sample yielded the 29 T cell receptor beta chains listed below, sequenced in a study of identical twins. TCRdb analysed the 5' RACE reads with MiXCR anew, one entry per CDR3 protein. The repertoire has around 510,000 distinct CDR3 sequences, more than 13% of them found once; the top ten carry approximately 0.98%. This sample also belongs to another study, concerning yellow fever vaccine responses in identical twins.

The sample consisted of CD4+ T cells sorted from blood. The source is a woman between 18 and 29 years old in good health.

This clonotype was detected only a few times. The chain recombines TRBV12-3 or TRBV12-4 with TRBJ2-1, with 14 positions matching TRBD2. Losses at the gene ends were 7 bases for V and 8 bases for J; bases not matched to a gene: 4. The CDR3 runs 14 residues. CDR3 sequence (DNA): TGTGCCAGCACGGGACTAGCGGGGGACGATGAGCAGTTCTTC. This sequence encodes CASTGLAGDDEQFF.

The chain is built from TRBV7-3 and TRBJ2-5; the match to TRBD1 covers 7 bases. The trim removed 5 bases at V and 7 bases at J, leaving 13 bases unmatched. The CDR3 extends over 15 amino acids. Germline V lookup: CDR1 SGHTA, CDR2 FQGTGA. Here the CDR3 reads CASSRYPGQFSTQYF. The CDR3 DNA follows: TGTGCCAGCAGCCGATATCCGGGACAGTTTTCGACCCAGTACTTC.

This clonotype showed up many times. The chain uses TRBV3-1 and TRBJ2-5; 11 bases line up with TRBD2. After removal of 6 bases from V and 5 bases from J, the junction contained 20 bases not matched to a gene. This CDR3 comprises 19 residues. Germline lookup yields CDR1 LGHDT and CDR2 YNNKEL (reference sequence). The CDR3 reads CASSLQPLAGGSWGETQYF. In DNA, the CDR3 is TGTGCCAGCAGTCTACAACCTCTAGCGGGGGGCTCCTGGGGGGAGACCCAGTACTTC.

The CDR3: CASSLTKVNEQFF. CDR3 bases: TGTGCCAGCAGCCTCACTAAGGTTAATGAGCAGTTCTTC. The rearrangement uses TRBV25-1 and TRBJ2-1, with D uncertain. V was pared by 6 bases and J by 7 bases, with 13 bases between. The length of the CDR3 is 13 residues. Looked up from germline, CDR1 is MGHDK and CDR2 is SYGVNS.

As DNA, the CDR3 is TGTGCCAGCAGTTCTAGCGGCCCGCTGGGCAATGAGCAGTTCTTC. Translated, it gives CASSSSGPLGNEQFF. The chain is built from TRBV6-5 and TRBJ2-1; TRBD2 matches at 7 bases. The trim removed 4 bases at V and 6 bases at J, leaving 9 bases unmatched. This CDR3 is built from 15 residues. The germline V gene has CDR1 MNHEY and CDR2 SVGAGI.

The rearrangement uses TRBV28 and TRBJ1-1; weak D call: TRBD1 (5 bases). Trimming stripped 6 bases from V and 1 base from J, with 12 bases between. The V gene's germline CDR1 is MDHEN and CDR2 SYDVKM. This CDR3 region has 14 residues. The CDR3 reads CASRRRTGNTEAFF. The DNA for the CDR3 is TGTGCCAGCAGGCGCAGAACAGGGAACACTGAAGCTTTCTTT.

This clonotype was seen more than once but under ten times. The chain couples TRBV29-1 to TRBJ1-1; no clear D. V was shortened by 4 bases and J by 4 bases, with 7 bases between the two germline ends. Germline V gene sequence: CDR1 SQVTM, CDR2 ANQGSEA. The CDR3 length is 11 residues. The CDR3 sequence: CSVGESTEAFF. Written as DNA, the CDR3 is TGCAGCGTTGGAGAGAGCACTGAAGCTTTCTTT.

The chain joins TRBV10-3 to TRBJ2-1; TRBD2 matches 8 bases. The CDR3 totals 13 residues. V was pared by 6 bases and J by 5 bases, with 3 bases of the junction left unmatched. CDR1 is ENHRY, CDR2 SYGVKD, per germline. CDR3: CAIRAGVDNEQFF. CDR3 coding DNA: TGTGCCATCAGAGCGGGAGTTGACAATGAGCAGTTCTTC.

This clonotype was recorded a few times. The V and J genes are TRBV7-8 and TRBJ2-7; either TRBD1 or TRBD2 may supply D (5 bases each). Deletions cut 3 bases from V and 3 bases from J, with 12 bases between. The CDR3 runs to 14 residues. Germline V gene sequence: CDR1 SGHVS, CDR2 FQNEAQ. The CDR3 sequence is CASSFSGRNYEQYF. The CDR3 region has the DNA TGTGCCAGCAGCTTTTCGGGACGGAACTACGAGCAGTACTTC.

This clonotype was picked up a small number of times. The CDR3 here is CSVLGGGQADTQYF. CDR3 nucleotide sequence: TGCAGCGTTCTGGGAGGTGGGCAAGCAGATACGCAGTATTTT. The rearrangement joins TRBV29-1 to TRBJ2-3, with D possibly TRBD2 on 6 matching bases. The CDR3 has 14 amino acids. Looked up from germline, CDR1 is SQVTM and CDR2 is ANQGSEA. Trimming stripped 5 bases from V and 4 bases from J, with 16 bases between.

This chain uses TRBV5-1 with TRBJ1-2; D is uncertain. Trimming left V 4 bases short and J 4 bases short, with 11 bases between. CDR3 length: 13 residues. From germline, CDR1 is SGHRS and CDR2 YFSETQ. The CDR3 region has the DNA TGCGCCAGCAGCCAAACAGATTTCTATGGCTACACCTTC. It is translated as CASSQTDFYGYTF.

In this sample, this clonotype turned up a few times. CDR3 sequence: CASSLDYSVANTGELFF. The DNA for the CDR3 is TGCGCCAGCAGCTTGGACTATAGCGTGGCGAACACCGGGGAGCTGTTTTTT. The gene calls are TRBV5-1 and TRBJ2-2; D may be TRBD2 (5 bases). Trimming took off 0 bases at V and 0 bases at J, with 12 bases between the two ends. This CDR3 is 17 amino acids long. Per germline, CDR1 SGHRS and CDR2 YFSETQ.

The V and J genes are TRBV27 and TRBJ1-2; D remains ambiguous. There are 14 residues in the CDR3. CDR1 MNHEY and CDR2 SMNVEV come from the germline V gene (reference sequence). The ends were cut back, 5 bases at V and 4 bases at J, with 14 bases in the middle. CDR3 region: CASSRLGDPYGYTF. The CDR3 nucleotides read TGTGCCAGCAGTCGTCTTGGAGACCCCTATGGCTACACCTTC.

Many counts were recorded for this clonotype. J is TRBJ2-3 and V is TRBV15; 13 bases line up with TRBD2. Germline trimming cut 5 bases from V and 3 bases from J; bases unmatched to any gene: 8. The germline V gene encodes CDR1 LNHNV and CDR2 YYDKDF (reference sequence). The CDR3 is 17 amino acids. CDR3 in DNA: TGTGCCACCAGCTCGAGGACTAGCGGGAGTTCGACAGATACGCAGTATTTT. It is translated as CATSSRTSGSSTDTQYF. Complete variable domain (other parts from reference TRBV15 and TRBJ2-3): DAMVIQNPRYQVTQFGKPVTLSCSQTLNHNVMYWYQQKSSQAPKLLFHYYDKDFNNEADTPDNFQSRRPNTSFCFLDIRSPGLGDTAMYLCATSSRTSGSSTDTQYFGPGTRLTVL.

The rearrangement links TRBV5-1 to TRBJ1-1; 7 bases are a match to TRBD1. Trimming cost V 4 bases and J 5 bases; bases outside gene matches: 8. CDR3 size: 14 residues. Germline values: CDR1 SGHRS, CDR2 YFSETQ. CDR3 protein: CASSLYRGETEAFF. The CDR3 DNA is TGCGCCAGCAGCCTGTACAGGGGCGAAACTGAAGCTTTCTTT.

Details on this clonotype: The conserved final phenylalanine or tryptophan is absent from the CDR3, which likely points to a read error. No DNA is shown, since the ends of the CDR3 on it are uncertain; the CDR3 is the one TCRdb lists. This rearrangement joins TRBV7-2 to TRBJ2-3; the table names TRBD2, a call not compared with the DNA. The CDR3 length is 13 residues, termini included. Germline CDR1 and CDR2: SGHTA and FQGNSA. The chain's CDR3 is CASSPLLAGGAWV.

This chain joins TRBV6-5 and TRBJ2-3; D is uncertain. The CDR3 length is 15 residues. The V gene's germline CDR1 is MNHEY and CDR2 SVGAGI. Trimming pared 2 bases from V and 0 bases from J, leaving 9 bases between. This chain's CDR3 is CASSYDLGSTDTQYF. In nucleotides, the CDR3 is TGTGCCAGCAGTTACGACCTAGGGAGCACAGATACGCAGTATTTT.

This clonotype was seen many times. DNA of the CDR3: TGTGCCAGCAAGATCCGGGACAGGGGGATTAGGGCAGAGACCCAGTACTTC. Encoded protein: CASKIRDRGIRAETQYF. The chain employs TRBV12-3 or TRBV12-4 and TRBJ2-5; 11 bases match TRBD1. The V segment lost 7 bases and the J segment 4 bases; nucleotides outside the gene matches: 14. This CDR3 spans 17 amino acids.

This clonotype was counted many times. V usage is TRBV12-3 or TRBV12-4 and J usage is TRBJ2-2, with no clear D. This CDR3 spans 13 amino acids. Between the trimmed V and J ends, which lost 6 bases and 8 bases, there was a span of 13 bases. The CDR3 protein is CASSPGPPGELFF. For the CDR3, the DNA is TGTGCCAGCAGCCCCGGTCCGCCGGGGGAGCTGTTTTTT.

In this sample, this clonotype turned up a few times. The chain employs TRBV27 and TRBJ1-5; 7 bases map to TRBD1. The V and J ends lost 5 bases and 0 bases, in that order; junction bases with no gene match: 7. The CDR3 loop spans 16 amino acids. Germline CDR1 is MNHEY and CDR2 is SMNVEV (reference sequence). The CDR3 DNA follows: TGTGCCAGCAGTAGGGACAGTGGGGTTAGCAATCAGCCCCAGCATTTT. Its protein product is CASSRDSGVSNQPQHF.

The CDR3 DNA follows: TGCGCCAGCAGCAAGACACCAGGGAGTGGGACCGGGGAGCTGTTTTTT. The encoded protein is CASSKTPGSGTGELFF. The chain couples TRBV5-1 to TRBJ2-2; D may match TRBD1 or TRBD2 (5 bases each). V shed 4 bases and J shed 5 bases, with 18 bases lying between them. The CDR3 loop spans 16 amino acids. Germline loops: CDR1 SGHRS, CDR2 YFSETQ.

The CDR3 loop is CASSQERDPHIYEQYF. The CDR3 bases are TGTGCCAGCAGCCAAGAGAGGGACCCCCATATTTACGAGCAGTACTTC. The J gene is TRBJ2-7, the V gene TRBV3-1; either TRBD1 or TRBD2 may supply D (5 bases each). V lost 0 bases and J 4 bases, leaving 16 bases between the germline ends. This CDR3 contains 16 residues. CDR1 is LGHDT and CDR2 is YNNKEL in the germline V gene (reference sequence).

This chain uses TRBV11-1 with TRBJ2-1, with 13 bases matching TRBD2. The CDR3 has 19 amino acids. CDR1 and CDR2 (germline): SGHAT, FQDESV (reference sequence). After removal of 4 bases from V and 5 bases from J, the junction contained 14 bases not matched to a gene. CDR3 protein: CASSSQRTSGRLTNNEQFF. DNA of the CDR3: TGTGCCAGCAGCTCACAGAGGACTAGCGGGAGACTTACAAACAATGAGCAGTTCTTC.

This clonotype showed up just a few times. This chain connects TRBV6-2 or TRBV6-3 to TRBJ2-1; TRBD2 matches 11 bases. The germline V gene has CDR1 MNHEY and CDR2 SVGEGT. The length of the CDR3 is 20 residues. The V segment lost 4 bases and the J segment 1 base; nucleotides outside the gene matches: 15. The CDR3 coding sequence is TGTGCCAGCAGTTCGTTTAGCGGGAGGGCTTCCCGAGGATCCTACAATGAGCAGTTCTTC. It encodes CASSSFSGRASRGSYNEQFF.

The rearrangement links TRBV20-1 to TRBJ2-3; 8 nucleotides align to TRBD2. V gave up 6 bases and J gave up 4 bases; unmatched junction bases: 9. The CDR3 extends over 14 amino acids. Germline CDR1 reads DFQATT; CDR2 reads SNEGSKA (reference sequence). CDR3 residues: CSALGLAIADTQYF. The CDR3 nucleotides read TGCAGTGCCCTAGGACTAGCAATTGCAGATACGCAGTATTTT.

This clonotype appeared a few times. The chain combines TRBV28 with TRBJ2-3; D remains unclear. V lost 7 bases to trimming and J lost 1 base, with 9 bases between them. Germline loops: CDR1 MDHEN, CDR2 SYDVKM. The CDR3 loop spans 13 amino acids. CDR3 region: CASIPTGTDTQYF. CDR3 in DNA: TGTGCCAGCATTCCAACGGGCACAGATACGCAGTATTTT.

This clonotype was found many times. The gene calls are TRBV28 and TRBJ2-3, with D possibly TRBD2 on 6 matching bases. The CDR3 length is 12 residues. CDR1 MDHEN and CDR2 SYDVKM come from the germline V gene. Between the trimmed V and J ends, which lost 6 bases and 7 bases, there was a span of 11 bases. CDR3 bases: TGTGCCAGCAGAATTAGCGGATATACGCAGTATTTT. Its translation is CASRISGYTQYF.

V is TRBV25-1 and J is TRBJ2-7; D not certain. CDR3 size: 11 residues. V lost 5 bases, J lost 7 bases, and 9 bases lay in between. Germline assignment: CDR1 MGHDK and CDR2 SYGVNS. This CDR3 is CASSWGPEQYF. CDR3 nucleotide sequence: TGTGCCAGCAGTTGGGGTCCGGAGCAGTACTTC.

The sample holds a few counts of this clonotype. The V call is TRBV6-5, the J call TRBJ1-5; D is ambiguous. V was pared by 2 bases and J by 4 bases, with 9 bases between. The CDR3 has 14 amino acids. Germline V lookup: CDR1 MNHEY, CDR2 SVGAGI. The CDR3 DNA reads TGTGCCAGCAGTTACGGAGAGCAGAATCAGCCCCAGCATTTT. It translates to CASSYGEQNQPQHF.